The 28 T cell receptor beta chains given below trace back to one sample, sequenced in a study of T cell responses to AZD1222 COVID-19 vaccine. Sequencing was performed with immunoSEQ multiplex PCR; in TCRdb, only in-frame clones are kept and a portion is missing. Here the sample spans about 150,000 clones, about 90% being singletons. Sequenced material: peripheral blood, taken 28 days after the second AZD1222 dose. The receptors shown here come from an adult who received the AZD1222 COVID-19 vaccine.

The rearrangement joins TRBV27 to TRBJ1-3; perhaps TRBD1 as D (5 bases). Trimming left V 3 bases short and J 0 bases short, with 24 bases between. Germline CDR1 and CDR2: MNHEY and SMNVEV (reference sequence). The CDR3 is made up of 20 amino acids. The CDR3, as DNA: TGTGCCAGCAGTTTCCCCTTGGGGGGGATAACAGCGATCTCTGGAAACACCATATATTTT. Protein sequence: CASSFPLGGITAISGNTIYF.

The rearrangement uses TRBV6-5 and TRBJ1-5; unclear D gene. This CDR3 comprises 14 residues. The V end was cut by 5 bases, the J end by 0 bases, with 8 bases between. Per germline, CDR1 MNHEY and CDR2 SVGAGI. The CDR3 DNA follows: TGTGCCAGCAGTCGCGCGAGTAGCAATCAGCCCCAGCATTTT. The encoded protein is CASSRASSNQPQHF.

This chain connects TRBV3-1 (or the pseudogene TRBV3-2) to TRBJ2-1, with 7 nucleotides matching TRBD2. This CDR3 has 15 amino acids. Germline-derived CDR1 and CDR2 are LGHDT and YNNKEL (reference sequence). The junction had 9 bases not matched to a gene; V was cut back by 3 bases and J by 7 bases. CDR3 nucleotide sequence: TGTGCCAGCAGCCACGGACGTCGGACTAGTAATGAGCAGTTCTTC. Encoded protein: CASSHGRRTSNEQFF.

The chain joins TRBV15 to TRBJ1-3; TRBD1 agrees at 7 bases. The CDR3 sequence is 15 residues long. J gave up 3 bases and V 5 bases, and 7 bases lay outside the gene matches. Germline CDR1 reads LNHNV; CDR2 reads YYDKDF (reference sequence). The chain's CDR3 is CATSLDRNYGNTIYF. CDR3 in DNA: TGTGCCACCAGCTTGGACAGGAATTATGGAAACACCATATATTTT.

The chain uses TRBV19 and TRBJ1-3; the D is unclear. CDR3 length: 15 amino acids. The V and J ends lost 2 bases and 3 bases respectively, with 11 bases between them. Germline V gene data show CDR1 as LNHDA and CDR2 as SQIVND (reference sequence). The CDR3: CASSIYMDVGNTIYF. The DNA of the CDR3 is TGTGCCAGTAGTATATATATGGACGTTGGAAACACCATATATTTT.

The gene calls are TRBV19 and TRBJ1-2, with D possibly TRBD1 on 5 matching bases. This CDR3 comprises 11 residues. With 9 bases removed from V and 2 bases from J, the gap between germline ends came to 7 bases. Germline values: CDR1 LNHDA, CDR2 SQIVND (reference sequence). CDR3 residues: CASRDNYGYTF. For the CDR3, the DNA is TGTGCCAGCCGGGACAACTATGGCTACACCTTC.

V gene TRBV29-1 combines with J gene TRBJ1-3; 7 positions match TRBD1. Germline V gives CDR1 SQVTM, CDR2 ANQGSEA. The trim removed 7 bases at V and 7 bases at J, leaving 7 bases unmatched. This CDR3 contains 12 residues. In DNA, the CDR3 is TGCAGCGGTCGGACAGGCGCGAACACCATATATTTT. As protein: CSGRTGANTIYF.

This chain joins TRBV5-1 and TRBJ2-7, with D perhaps TRBD1 (6 bases). Germline assignment: CDR1 SGHRS and CDR2 YFSETQ. V was shortened by 6 bases and J by 2 bases, with 15 bases between the two germline ends. CDR3 length: 14 residues. CDR3 sequence (DNA): TGCGCCAGCAAAAAACTGGACAGAACCTACGAGCAGTACTTC. Amino acids: CASKKLDRTYEQYF.

The chain links TRBV5-6 to TRBJ2-5; perhaps D is TRBD1 or TRBD2 (5 bases each). The length of the CDR3 is 14 residues. Germline V gene data show CDR1 as SGHDT and CDR2 as YYEEEE. V lost 3 bases and J lost 3, with 12 bases in between. The CDR3 sequence is CASSSGARKETQYF. CDR3 sequence (DNA): TGTGCCAGCAGCTCCGGGGCAAGGAAAGAGACCCAGTACTTC.

The chain combines TRBV6-4 with TRBJ2-1; 7 nucleotides line up with TRBD1. V shed 6 bases and J 9 bases; nucleotides not matched to a gene: 14. This CDR3 contains 15 residues. In germline, CDR1 is MRHNA, CDR2 SNTAGT. The CDR3 is CASRSQGMIGGEQFF. DNA for the CDR3: TGTGCCAGCAGATCACAGGGGATGATTGGTGGTGAGCAGTTCTTC.

The V and J genes are TRBV5-6 and TRBJ1-4, with 7 positions matching TRBD1. Germline CDR1 and CDR2: SGHDT and YYEEEE. This CDR3 is 15 amino acids long. V shed 4 bases and J 8 bases; nucleotides not matched to a gene: 11. CDR3 residues: CASSLARGLQEKLFF. The CDR3 region has the DNA TGTGCCAGCAGCCTAGCGAGGGGGCTGCAGGAAAAACTGTTTTTT. Full variable domain (rest looked up from reference TRBV5-6 and TRBJ1-4): DAGVTQSPTHLIKTRGQQVTLRCSPKSGHDTVSWYQQALGQGPQFIFQYYEEEERQRGNFPDRFSGHQFPNYSSELNVNALLLGDSALYLCASSLARGLQEKLFFGSGTQLSVL.

This rearrangement joins TRBV28 to TRBJ1-4; 7 nucleotides agree with TRBD1. Germline V CDR1 and CDR2: MDHEN, SYDVKM. The CDR3 covers 18 residues. The J segment lost 0 bases and the V segment lost 6 bases, leaving 13 bases of the junction unmatched. The CDR3 reads CASRLRDSLVSTNEKLFF. The CDR3 nucleotides read TGTGCCAGCAGGCTCCGGGACAGCCTTGTGTCAACTAATGAAAAACTGTTTTTT.

The genes are TRBV6-2 or TRBV6-3 and TRBJ2-7, with 7 bases identical to TRBD1. V was clipped by 5 bases and J by 6 bases; unmatched bases: 10. The CDR3 extends over 14 amino acids. The V gene's germline CDR1 is MNHEY and CDR2 SVGEGT. CDR3 sequence (DNA): TGTGCCAGCAGTGACACAGGGGTGTTATCCGAGCAGTACTTC. The encoded protein is CASSDTGVLSEQYF.

V and J are TRBV18 and TRBJ2-1, with TRBD2 matching 7 bases. Germline V lookup: CDR1 KGHSH, CDR2 LQKENI. The V and J ends lost 2 bases and 3 bases, in that order; junction bases with no gene match: 4. The CDR3 runs to 15 residues. DNA of the CDR3: TGTGCCAGCTCACCATTACTAGCGAACTACAATGAGCAGTTCTTC. This sequence encodes CASSPLLANYNEQFF. The whole variable domain, remainder taken from reference TRBV18 and TRBJ2-1, is NAGVMQNPRHLVRRRGQEARLRCSPMKGHSHVYWYRQLPEEGLKFMVYLQKENIIDESGMPKERFSAEFPKEGPSILRIQQVVRGDSAAYFCASSPLLANYNEQFFGPGTRLTVL.

The rearrangement links TRBV10-3 to TRBJ2-5, with TRBD2 identical over 9 bases. CDR3 length equals 18 residues. Germline CDR1 and CDR2: ENHRY and SYGVKD. Germline trimming cut 0 bases from V and 3 bases from J; bases unmatched to any gene: 11. The CDR3 spells CAISESVNSGGPKETQYF. The CDR3 nucleotides are TGTGCCATCAGTGAGTCGGTGAATAGCGGGGGCCCAAAAGAGACCCAGTACTTC.

This chain links TRBV15 with TRBJ1-6, with D possibly being TRBD1 (6 bases). Germline V CDR1 and CDR2: LNHNV, YYDKDF (reference sequence). This CDR3 has 14 residues. The V end lost 5 bases, the J end lost 10 bases, and 15 bases lay between the germline ends. The CDR3 sequence is CATSGARRGSPLHF. The CDR3 DNA reads as TGTGCCACCAGCGGGGCACGAAGGGGGTCACCCCTCCACTTT.

The chain recombines TRBV7-2 with TRBJ1-5, with D possibly being TRBD1 (5 bases). This CDR3 has 15 amino acids. CDR1 is SGHTA, CDR2 FQGNSA, per germline. Trimming removed 0 bases from V and 6 bases from J, with 12 bases in between. CDR3: CASSLAAGNSQPQHF. DNA for the CDR3: TGTGCCAGCAGCTTAGCGGCAGGGAATAGTCAGCCCCAGCATTTT.

This rearrangement joins TRBV2 to TRBJ2-2, with TRBD1 identical over 7 bases. This CDR3 has 13 amino acids. Germline CDR1 reads SNHLY; CDR2 reads FYNNEI. The J segment lost 5 bases and the V segment lost 6 bases, leaving 3 bases of the junction unmatched. DNA for the CDR3: TGTGCCAGCAGAATACAGGGGACCGGGGAGCTGTTTTTT. The encoded protein is CASRIQGTGELFF.

V usage is TRBV28 and J usage is TRBJ2-2, with D perhaps TRBD1 (6 bases). From germline, CDR1 is MDHEN and CDR2 SYDVKM. The CDR3 runs to 16 residues. V was clipped by 1 base and J by 2 bases, with 11 bases between them. The CDR3 sequence: CASSLSGTRNTGELFF. CDR3 coding DNA: TGTGCCAGCAGTTTATCCGGGACACGTAACACCGGGGAGCTGTTTTTT.

The genes are TRBV7-8 and TRBJ2-7, with D perhaps assigned TRBD1 or TRBD2 (5 bases each). There are 13 residues in the CDR3. The ends were cut back, 5 bases at V and 3 bases at J, with 11 bases in the middle. CDR1 and CDR2 from the germline V gene are SGHVS and FQNEAQ. DNA for the CDR3: TGTGCCAGCAGCCCGGGACCTCGCTACGAGCAGTACTTC. Protein sequence: CASSPGPRYEQYF.

The gene calls are TRBV7-3 and TRBJ2-3; 8 bases line up with TRBD2. This CDR3 contains 17 residues. The germline V gene encodes CDR1 SGHTA and CDR2 FQGTGA. Germline trimming cut 0 bases from V and 4 bases from J; bases unmatched to any gene: 9. The CDR3 spells CASSLTASGRGPDTQYF. CDR3 coding DNA: TGTGCCAGCAGCTTAACTGCCAGCGGGAGAGGTCCAGATACGCAGTATTTT.

The CDR3 nucleotides read TGTGCCAGTAGTACCAAGGCCCTTGGATCACCCCTCCACTTT. The encoded protein is CASSTKALGSPLHF. The V and J genes are TRBV19 and TRBJ1-6; D not certain. The CDR3 is made up of 14 amino acids. V lost 4 bases and J lost 10, with 14 bases in between. Per the germline V gene, CDR1 is LNHDA and CDR2 is SQIVND (reference sequence).

The CDR3: CACIIAASNTEAFF. CDR3 bases: TGTGCCTGTATAATTGCGGCGTCGAACACTGAAGCTTTCTTT. The chain carries TRBV30 and TRBJ1-1; the D is unclear. The germline CDR1 and CDR2 sequences are GTSNPN and SVGIG (reference sequence). Trimming removed 6 bases at V and 1 base at J, with 15 bases between. The CDR3 sequence is 14 residues long.

The chain combines TRBV7-8 with TRBJ2-7; D may correspond to TRBD1 or TRBD2 (5 bases each). The ends were cut back, 5 bases at V and 5 bases at J, with 19 bases in the middle. This CDR3 is built from 15 residues. Per germline, CDR1 SGHVS and CDR2 FQNEAQ. The CDR3, as DNA: TGTGCCAGCAGCCCACCGGGGCCCTCCTCGAACGAGCAGTACTTC. Protein product: CASSPPGPSSNEQYF.

The chain employs TRBV28 and TRBJ2-1, with D tentatively TRBD1 (5 bases). The CDR3 sequence is 13 residues long. Looked up from germline, CDR1 is MDHEN and CDR2 is SYDVKM. Trimming stripped 8 bases from V and 8 bases from J, with 16 bases between. The CDR3 DNA sequence: TGTGCCAGCGCTAGGGGCGAGAACTATGAGCAGTTCTTC. As protein: CASARGENYEQFF.

V usage is TRBV19 and J usage is TRBJ1-3; weak D call: TRBD1 (5 bases). The CDR3 has 15 residues. From germline, CDR1 is LNHDA and CDR2 SQIVND (reference sequence). V was shortened by 3 bases and J by 2 bases, with 11 bases between the two germline ends. The CDR3 sequence: CASSIRGKPGNTIYF. CDR3 sequence (DNA): TGTGCCAGTAGTATCCGGGGGAAACCTGGAAACACCATATATTTT.

The chain uses TRBV10-3 and TRBJ1-2, with unresolved D. Trimming removed 0 bases from V and 7 bases from J, with 12 bases in between. Germline CDR1 reads ENHRY; CDR2 reads SYGVKD. CDR3 length: 14 amino acids. For the CDR3, the DNA is TGTGCCATCAGTGAGTCTGGCAAGCCGGGTGGCTACACCTTC. Translating gives CAISESGKPGGYTF.

CDR3 residues: CASSEWGFSGQETQYF. DNA for the CDR3: TGTGCCAGCAGTGAATGGGGTTTTTCGGGGCAAGAGACCCAGTACTTC. The V gene is TRBV6-1, the J gene TRBJ2-5; possible D gene TRBD2, 5 bases. The CDR3 sequence is 16 residues long. V was trimmed by 2 bases and J by 2 bases, leaving 15 bases between them. Per germline, CDR1 MNHNS and CDR2 SASEGT.